A selection of T cell receptor beta chains follows, all from one sample in a study of post-analysis software for immune sequencing data. From the PCR reads, TCRdb called clonotypes with MiXCR, one entry per CDR3 protein. The sample has hundreds of thousands of distinct CDR3 sequences, approximately 53% seen once. Sequenced sample: blood. The receptor set was obtained from a girl under 18 with multiple sclerosis. The CDR3 runs from the conserved cysteine through the conserved F or W. Fields, in order: clone size, D gene, CDR3 length, V gene, J gene, CDR3 DNA, CDR3 protein. D genes are given only for firm matches. Some rows mark clone size as missing; the rest say once, few, many or name a class of expanded clone.

>few|NA|14|TRBV5-1|TRBJ2-7
TGCGCCAGCAGCACCAACACCGGAGGGGGCGAGCAGTACTTC
CASSTNTGGGEQYF
>NA|TRBD2|18|TRBV12-3/TRBV12-4|TRBJ2-3
TGTACCAGCAGGACCGGACGACTAGCGGGAGTGAGCACAGATACGCAGTATTTT
CTSRTGRLAGVSTDTQYF
>NA|NA|13|TRBV7-2|TRBJ1-2
TGTGCCAGCAGCCACGCAGAAAACTATGGCTACACCTTC
CASSHAENYGYTF
>NA|NA|12|TRBV28|TRBJ2-4
TGTGCCAGCAGAACAGGGTTGGGCATTCAGTACTTC
CASRTGLGIQYF
>few|NA|12|TRBV29-1|TRBJ1-2
TGCAGCGGTAAGACGGAGAACTATGGCTACACCTTC
CSGKTENYGYTF
>few|TRBD2|15|TRBV4-1|TRBJ2-5
TGCGCCAGCAGCCAAGGTCTGGTGGGGGGGGAGACCCAGTACTTC
CASSQGLVGGETQYF
>NA|TRBD1|16|TRBV27|TRBJ2-6
TGTGCCAGCAGTAGGGACAGGGGGACTGGGGCCAACGTCCTGACTTTC
CASSRDRGTGANVLTF
>NA|NA|13|TRBV3-1|TRBJ1-6
TGTGCCAGCAGCCAAACAGGGAACTCACCCCTCCACTTT
CASSQTGNSPLHF
>NA|TRBD1|14|TRBV7-9|TRBJ1-5
TGTGCCAGCAGCTTACAGGGGGAAGATCAGCCCCAGCATTTT
CASSLQGEDQPQHF
>NA|NA|15|TRBV20-1|TRBJ2-5
TGCTCCGGGACCTCAACCGGGAGTATGGAAGAGACCCAGTACTTC
CSGTSTGSMEETQYF
>NA|NA|14|TRBV28|TRBJ2-6
TGTGCCAGTTCAGGGGCGTACGGGGCCAACGTCCTGACTTTC
CASSGAYGANVLTF
>NA|TRBD2|15|TRBV20-1|TRBJ2-1
TGCAGTGCTAGAGAGGCTAGCGGGGACTACAATGAGCAGTTCTTC
CSAREASGDYNEQFF
>NA|TRBD1|13|TRBV29-1|TRBJ1-5
TGCAGCGTTTCTGACAGGGTGGAAAGTCCCCAGCATTTT
CSVSDRVESPQHF
>NA|NA|16|TRBV18|TRBJ2-4
TGTGCCGGCTCACCATTAGGACAGACCCCGAAAAACATTCAGTACTTC
CAGSPLGQTPKNIQYF
>NA|NA|15|TRBV10-3|TRBJ2-5
TGTGCCATCAGTGAGCCTTGGGGGACGAGGGAGACCCAGTACTTC
CAISEPWGTRETQYF
>NA|TRBD2|14|TRBV20-1|TRBJ2-7
TGCAGCGGGAGGGGGATTTTGGTTGGATACGAGCAGTACTTC
CSGRGILVGYEQYF
>NA|NA|14|TRBV5-1|TRBJ2-7
TGCGCCAGCAGCCCGTCTTCAGGGGGGTACGAGCAGTACTTC
CASSPSSGGYEQYF
>NA|NA|14|TRBV6-5|TRBJ1-2
TGTGCCAGCAGTTACTCGAAAAGTAACTATGGCTACACCTTC
CASSYSKSNYGYTF
>NA|NA|14|TRBV10-3|TRBJ1-5
TGTGCCATCAAGGCAGAACAAGACAATCAGCCCCAGCATTTT
CAIKAEQDNQPQHF
>NA|NA|11|TRBV29-1|TRBJ2-5
TGCAGCGTTGCCAGCCAAGAGACCCAGTACTTC
CSVASQETQYF
>NA|TRBD2|16|TRBV7-2|TRBJ2-3
TGTGCCAGCAGCTCCGGAAGCGGGAGTCGGACAGATACGCAGTATTTT
CASSSGSGSRTDTQYF
>NA|TRBD2|15|TRBV5-1|TRBJ2-1
TGCGCCAGCAGCGGCAGCGGGAGATCATACAATGAGCAGTTCTTC
CASSGSGRSYNEQFF
>NA|NA|16|TRBV5-1|TRBJ2-3
TGCGCCAGCAGCTCTCGGGTGGGTAGACGCACAGATACGCAGTATTTT
CASSSRVGRRTDTQYF
>NA|TRBD2|18|TRBV5-5|TRBJ2-7
TGTGCCAGCAGCCGAACCGGGACTAGCGGGAGGACCCTCTACGAGCAGTACTTC
CASSRTGTSGRTLYEQYF
>few|NA|14|TRBV27|TRBJ2-5
TGTGCCAGCAGTTTAAAGTCAGGGAGAGAGACCCAGTACTTC
CASSLKSGRETQYF
>NA|TRBD1|15|TRBV20-1|TRBJ1-2
TGCAGTGCTGACAGGGAGTCCGCCCCAAACTATGGCTACACCTTC
CSADRESAPNYGYTF
>NA|NA|15|TRBV20-1|TRBJ1-1
TGCAGTGCTAGAGATCAAGGACGGAGATTCGCTGAAGCTTTCTTT
CSARDQGRRFAEAFF
>NA|NA|19|TRBV7-2|TRBJ2-3
TGTGCCAGCAGCTTAAGGTTGAGGGGAAGTGAAAGGGCCACAGATACGCAGTATTTT
CASSLRLRGSERATDTQYF
>NA|TRBD2|14|TRBV29-1|TRBJ2-7
TGCAGCGTTAGGACTAGCGGGGACACCTACGAGCAGTACTTC
CSVRTSGDTYEQYF
>NA|NA|16|TRBV7-2|TRBJ1-3
TGTGCCAGCAGCCGCCGGGACGGTACCTCTGGAAACACCATATATTTT
CASSRRDGTSGNTIYF
>NA|NA|15|TRBV7-3|TRBJ1-1
TGTGCCAGCAGCTTATCGGCGCCCTTGAACACTGAAGCTTTCTTT
CASSLSAPLNTEAFF
>NA|NA|13|TRBV10-3|TRBJ1-2
TGTGCCATCAGTGAGTCTACAGGCTATGGCTACACCTTC
CAISESTGYGYTF
>NA|TRBD2|17|TRBV20-1|TRBJ2-4
TGCAGTGCTAGACAGCCTAGCGGGAGGGCGGGCAAAAACATTCAGTACTTC
CSARQPSGRAGKNIQYF
>NA|NA|16|TRBV6-6|TRBJ1-1
TGTGCCAGTACATCTTTTCAAAGTCGTAAAGACACTGAAGCTTTCTTT
CASTSFQSRKDTEAFF
>NA|TRBD1|11|TRBV29-1|TRBJ1-1
TGCAGCGTTGAAGAGACAGGGGAAGCTTTCTTT
CSVEETGEAFF
>NA|NA|16|TRBV19|TRBJ2-5
TGTGCCAGTAGGCTCCACGCTGGGGGACTGCAAGAGACCCAGTACTTC
CASRLHAGGLQETQYF
>NA|TRBD2|17|TRBV12-3/TRBV12-4|TRBJ2-3
TGTGCCAGCAGTTTAAAAAGGCCTAGCGGGATGGGAGATACGCAGTATTTT
CASSLKRPSGMGDTQYF
>NA|NA|17|TRBV7-9|TRBJ2-6
TGTGTCAGCAGCTCCGTAAGGTTGGCCGCTTTGGCCAACGTCCTGACTTTC
CVSSSVRLAALANVLTF
>NA|TRBD1|14|TRBV29-1|TRBJ1-1
TGCAGCTCTTCCCCCGGACAGGGTCGAACTGAAGCTTTCTTT
CSSSPGQGRTEAFF
>few|TRBD1|16|TRBV29-1|TRBJ1-2
TGCAGCTCCGAGTTGGGGACAGGGGCCTATAACTATGGCTACACCTTC
CSSELGTGAYNYGYTF
>NA|NA|13|TRBV5-1|TRBJ2-3
TGCGCCAGCAGCACTGGGCCCACAGATACGCAGTATTTT
CASSTGPTDTQYF
>NA|TRBD2|17|TRBV3-1|TRBJ2-7
TGTGCCAGCAGCCAAGACGGTTGGGGGACTAAAGCCTACGAGCAGTACTTC
CASSQDGWGTKAYEQYF
>NA|NA|14|TRBV12-3/TRBV12-4|TRBJ1-2
TGTGCCAGCAGTTCCCATCAGGGTAGCTCGGGCTACACCTTC
CASSSHQGSSGYTF
>few|NA|16|TRBV4-2|TRBJ2-6
TGTGCCAGCAGCCAAGGACAGCCCTCTGGGGCCAACGTCCTGACTTTC
CASSQGQPSGANVLTF
>NA|NA|15|TRBV9|TRBJ2-7
TGTGCCAGCAGCGCCGGGACTGCAAACTCCTGCGAGCAGTACTTC
CASSAGTANSCEQYF
>NA|TRBD2|15|TRBV20-1|TRBJ2-7
TGCAGTGCTAGCCCCGCTAGCGGACCTACCTACGAGCAGTACTTC
CSASPASGPTYEQYF
>NA|TRBD2|17|TRBV12-3/TRBV12-4|TRBJ2-1
TGTGCCAGCAGTTCCGGGACTAGCGGGGGGGCCCACAATGAGCAGTTCTTC
CASSSGTSGGAHNEQFF
>few|TRBD2|18|TRBV7-8|TRBJ2-3
TGTGCCAGCAGCGCCCCCTTGAGGGTCAGCGGGAGCAGACGGGCGCAGTATTTT
CASSAPLRVSGSRRAQYF
>NA|NA|14|TRBV24-1|TRBJ2-5
TGTGCCACCTCCCGCCCGGGACAACAAGAGACCCAGTACTTC
CATSRPGQQETQYF
>NA|TRBD2|15|TRBV29-1|TRBJ2-3
TGCAGCGTCCAACCGAAGGGGACTAGAACAGATACGCAGTATTTT
CSVQPKGTRTDTQYF
>NA|NA|14|TRBV29-1|TRBJ2-1
TGCAGCGTTGTTTGGGTGAGCTCCTACAATGAGCAGTTCTTC
CSVVWVSSYNEQFF
>NA|NA|15|TRBV4-1|TRBJ1-2
TGCGCCAGCAGCCAAGATCCGCGAACGGATTATGGCTACACCTTC
CASSQDPRTDYGYTF
>once|NA|18|TRBV5-1|TRBJ2-7
TGCGCCAGCAGCTTGACCCTCCCCGGGGGGCTAAGCTCCTACGAGCAGTACTTC
CASSLTLPGGLSSYEQYF